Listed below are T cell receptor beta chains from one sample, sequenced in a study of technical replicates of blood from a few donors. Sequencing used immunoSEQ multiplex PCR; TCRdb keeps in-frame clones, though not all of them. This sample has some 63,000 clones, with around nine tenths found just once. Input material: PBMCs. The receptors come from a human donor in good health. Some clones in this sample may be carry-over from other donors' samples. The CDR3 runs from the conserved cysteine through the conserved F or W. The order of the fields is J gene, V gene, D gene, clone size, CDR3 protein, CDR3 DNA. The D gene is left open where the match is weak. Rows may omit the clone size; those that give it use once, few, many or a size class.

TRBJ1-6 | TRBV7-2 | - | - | CASSNNNSPLHF | TGTGCCAGCAGCAACAATAATTCACCCCTCCACTTT
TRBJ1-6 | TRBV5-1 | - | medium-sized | CASSLAGGYSPLHF | TGCGCCAGCAGTTTGGCCGGGGGTTATTCACCCCTCCACTTT
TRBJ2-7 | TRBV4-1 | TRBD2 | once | CASSQDTSGRVRYEQYF | TGCGCCAGCAGCCAAGATACTAGCGGGAGGGTTCGCTACGAGCAGTACTTC
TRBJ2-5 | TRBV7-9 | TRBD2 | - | CASRRTSGGQETQYF | TGTGCCAGCAGGCGGACTAGCGGGGGCCAAGAGACCCAGTACTTC
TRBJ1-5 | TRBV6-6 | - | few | CASSYSPGNNQPQHF | TGTGCCAGCAGTTACTCACCGGGGAACAATCAGCCCCAGCATTTT
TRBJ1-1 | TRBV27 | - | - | CASRRALNTEAFF | TGTGCCAGCAGACGAGCATTGAACACTGAAGCTTTCTTT
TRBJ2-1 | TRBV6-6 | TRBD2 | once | CASSYPSGSSDNEQFF | TGTGCCAGCAGTTACCCTAGCGGGAGCAGCGACAATGAGCAGTTCTTC
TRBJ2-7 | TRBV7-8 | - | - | CASSPSSRQQYF | TGTGCCAGCAGCCCGAGCTCTCGCCAGCAGTACTTC
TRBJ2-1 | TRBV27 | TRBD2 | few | CASNPAGGPSNEQFF | TGTGCCAGCAATCCAGCGGGGGGGCCCAGCAATGAGCAGTTCTTC
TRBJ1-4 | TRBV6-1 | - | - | CASRVTGPVEKLFF | TGTGCCAGCAGGGTGACAGGCCCCGTGGAAAAACTGTTTTTT
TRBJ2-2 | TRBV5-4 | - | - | CASSFSEFGELFF | TGTGCCAGCAGCTTTAGTGAGTTCGGGGAGCTGTTTTTT
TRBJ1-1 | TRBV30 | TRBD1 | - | CAWDREWSEAFF | TGTGCCTGGGACAGGGAGTGGTCTGAAGCTTTCTTT
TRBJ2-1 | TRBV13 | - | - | CASSFTGVSNEQFF | TGTGCCAGCAGCTTTACGGGAGTCTCCAATGAGCAGTTCTTC
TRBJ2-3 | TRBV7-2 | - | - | CASSLIQESDTQYF | TGTGCCAGCAGCTTAATCCAGGAATCAGATACGCAGTATTTT
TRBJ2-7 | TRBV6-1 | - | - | CASRPTTGEQYF | TGTGCCAGCAGACCTACCACGGGCGAGCAGTACTTC
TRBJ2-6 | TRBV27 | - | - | CASSLYREPGANVLTF | TGTGCCAGCAGTTTATACCGAGAACCTGGGGCCAACGTCCTGACTTTC
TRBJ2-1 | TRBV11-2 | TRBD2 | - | CASSSLVVAGGNEQFF | TGTGCCAGCAGCTCCCTCGTGGTAGCGGGAGGGAATGAGCAGTTCTTC
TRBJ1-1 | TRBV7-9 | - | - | CASSQANTEAFF | TGTGCCAGCAGCCAGGCGAACACTGAAGCTTTCTTT
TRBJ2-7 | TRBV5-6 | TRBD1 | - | CASSRAGTGGYEQYF | TGTGCCAGCAGCAGAGCCGGGACAGGGGGGTACGAGCAGTACTTC
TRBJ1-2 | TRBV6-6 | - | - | CASSRNRDFYGYTF | TGTGCCAGCAGCCGAAACAGAGATTTCTATGGCTACACCTTC
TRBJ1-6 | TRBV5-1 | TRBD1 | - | CASSLTGVNSPLHF | TGCGCCAGCAGCCTGACAGGGGTCAATTCACCCCTCCACTTT
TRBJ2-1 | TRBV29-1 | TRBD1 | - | CSVILGQGSYNEQFF | TGCAGCGTTATCTTGGGACAGGGTTCCTACAATGAGCAGTTCTTC
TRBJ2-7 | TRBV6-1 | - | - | CASGIGVIGQYF | TGTGCCAGCGGGATAGGGGTGATCGGGCAGTACTTC
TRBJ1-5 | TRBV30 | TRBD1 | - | CAWTPTGDRGLSNQPQHF | TGTGCCTGGACCCCAACGGGGGACAGGGGTTTAAGCAATCAGCCCCAGCATTTT